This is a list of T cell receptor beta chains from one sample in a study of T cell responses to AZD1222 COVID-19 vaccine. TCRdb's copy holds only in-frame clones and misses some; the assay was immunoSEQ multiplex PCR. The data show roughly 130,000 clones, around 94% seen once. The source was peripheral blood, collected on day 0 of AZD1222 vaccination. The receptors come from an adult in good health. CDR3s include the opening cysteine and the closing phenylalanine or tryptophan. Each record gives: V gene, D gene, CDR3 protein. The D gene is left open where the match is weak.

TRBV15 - CATSRGGPGAVTEAFF
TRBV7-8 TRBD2 CASSLGGATTYEQYF
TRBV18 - CASSPQEGAIVNEQFF
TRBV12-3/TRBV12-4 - CASSLTEDTQYF
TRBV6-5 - CASSYTGTNGYTF
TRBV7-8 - CASSVGGVSFTEAFF
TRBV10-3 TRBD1 CAISAGQGPYEQYF
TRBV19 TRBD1 CASSLGRQGYEQYF
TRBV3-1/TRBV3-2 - CASSQDRQPIRNYGYTF
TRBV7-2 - CASSLDSSTYGYTF
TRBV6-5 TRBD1 CASRRQGSGYTF
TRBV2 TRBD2 CASRPLAGGPHEQYF
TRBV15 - CATSTGLAGSSYNEQFF
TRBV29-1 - CSVERSNGYTF
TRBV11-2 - CASRPVSGNTIYF
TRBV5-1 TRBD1 CASSIGTGEYQPQHF
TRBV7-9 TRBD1 CASSSTGQGWTGELFF
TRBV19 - CASSYGTALETGELFF
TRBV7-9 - CASSPGAGNEQFF
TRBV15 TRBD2 CATSREGRLAVYNEQFF
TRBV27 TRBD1 CASRPGQGYEQYF
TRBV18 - CASSPGGTYEQYF
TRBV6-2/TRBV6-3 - CASSYSLYGYTF
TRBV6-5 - CASSYSGTYEQYF
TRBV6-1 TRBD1 CASSGGTGSSYNSPLHF
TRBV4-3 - CASSQEAGANTGELFF
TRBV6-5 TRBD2 CASRGAGGTDTQYF
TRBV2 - CASKQSYQQETQYF
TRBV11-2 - CASSLAGHRTEAFF
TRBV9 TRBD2 CASSVRLAGAGELFF
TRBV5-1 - CASTSVGLIDSPLHF
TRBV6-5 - CASSYSFAGGSYEQYF
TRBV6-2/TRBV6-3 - CASSYGDSRDTQYF
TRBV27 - CASSFGRLNTEAFF
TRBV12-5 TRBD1 CASGLLQGAKKLFF
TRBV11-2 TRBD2 CASSLFPSGSSGANVLTF
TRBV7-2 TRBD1 CASSFRTGDEQYF
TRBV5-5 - CASSLWTVNTGELFF
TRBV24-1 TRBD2 CATSDSSGRADTQYF
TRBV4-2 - CASSQDQQETQYF
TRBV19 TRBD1 CASSPSGQGWYNSPLHF
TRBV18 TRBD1 CASSSGGLGLTEAFF
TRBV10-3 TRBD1 CAISESTTGGNYEQYF
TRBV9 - CASSVAIDTQYF
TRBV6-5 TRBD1 CASSRTQGGNTEAFF